This T cell receptor beta chain came from a study of T-cell reconstitution after alpha-beta-depleted transplantation in children. Study results and limitations: For some patients, TCRbeta diversity was high at day 60 because of recipient T cells and thymic progenitors that survived.

This CDR3 contains 15 residues. Trimming shortened V by 3 bases and J by 8 bases, and 19 bases separated the two germline ends. Germline V CDR1 and CDR2: MGHDK, SYGVNS. A TCRbeta library incorporating unique molecular identifiers was prepared. TCRdb reprocessed the PCR reads with MiXCR, giving one entry per CDR3 protein. The table has 600,000 to 700,000 distinct CDR3 sequences, around 14% seen once. Note on this clonotype: The antigen remains unidentified.

The receptor was derived from a girl aged 2-15 years with congenital amegakaryocytic thrombocytopenia, due to receive a stem cell transplant. The sequences come from PBMCs, collected before TCRalphabeta/CD19-depleted stem cell transplant. V is TRBV25-1 and J is TRBJ1-1; weak D call: TRBD1 (5 bases). CDR3 nucleotide sequence: TGTGCCAGCAGTGACGGCAGCCGCTCGGGACTCGAAGCTTTCTTT. This sequence encodes CASSDGSRSGLEAFF. The whole variable domain, remainder taken from reference TRBV25-1 and TRBJ1-1, is EADIYQTPRYLVIGTGKKITLECSQTMGHDKMYWYQQDPGMELHLIHYSYGVNSTEKGDLSSESTVSRIRTEHFPLTLESARPSHTSQYLCASSDGSRSGLEAFFGQGTRLTVV.